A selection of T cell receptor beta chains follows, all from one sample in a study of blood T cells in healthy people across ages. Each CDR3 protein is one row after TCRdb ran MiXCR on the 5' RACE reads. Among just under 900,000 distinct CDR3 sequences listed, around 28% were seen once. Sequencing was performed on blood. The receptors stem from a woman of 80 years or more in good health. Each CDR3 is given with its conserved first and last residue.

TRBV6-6	CASSYGTGDNYGYTF
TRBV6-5	CASSYKDLTREKLFF
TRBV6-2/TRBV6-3	CASSYAGLAECGTQYF
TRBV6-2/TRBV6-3	CASRRVDEQFF
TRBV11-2	CASSLDPLDTQYF
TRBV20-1	CSARDPMYRGGNGYTF
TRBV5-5	CASSAVAGGTRRLYQETQYF
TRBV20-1	CSARGTSGGAKDTQYF
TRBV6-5	CASSTPGTQYF
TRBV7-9	CASRYPTDIRGNTIYF
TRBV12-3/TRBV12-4	CASSFPTGSNSPLHF
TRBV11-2	CASSLDPGMMNTEAFF
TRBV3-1	CASSSDWQGAREQYF
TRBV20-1	CSARDRQGLPHEQYF
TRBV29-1	CSVEEFWGAGEQFF
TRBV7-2	CASSVGQSTGELFF
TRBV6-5	CASSYSRGHRGTNEKLFF
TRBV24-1	CATSVGTGGSYNEQFF
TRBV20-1	CSARDWTSGQETQYF
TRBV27	CASSFLPSSYNEQFF
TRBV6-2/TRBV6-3	CASSYSRESEQYF
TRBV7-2	CASSLDRIDNSPLHF
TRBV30	CALSSAGGFYNEQFF
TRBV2	CASKERGTPKTQYF
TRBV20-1	CSARDQGAGEKLFF
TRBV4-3	CASSQDLRAVVGQPQHF
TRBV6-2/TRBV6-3	CASSYPQAAQYF
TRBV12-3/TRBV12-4	CASSLSGEVARGANVLTF
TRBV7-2	CASSLEATGGPREQFF
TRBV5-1	CASSFDSVAEAFF
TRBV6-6	CASLPGAVNTEAFF
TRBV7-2	CASSITSGTYNEQFF
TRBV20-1	CSARAGPEQYF
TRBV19	CASSMGPPRPYEQYF
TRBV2	CASSEGGSPRNQPQHF
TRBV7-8	CASSLFGTRGSPLHF
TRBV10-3	CAISEVLNTEAFF
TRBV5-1	CASSSQRGGETQYF
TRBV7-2	CASSLGGGSGNYGYTF
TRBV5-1	CASSTSGDRTDTQYF
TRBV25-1	CASSEWGREQYF
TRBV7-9	CASSLPGTGSNEQFF